This T cell receptor beta chain was documented in a study of shared clonotypes between healthy human individuals. About the study: CD4 naive and memory got three plates each, CD8 naive two, CD8 memory one.

Genomic DNA from each subset was divided evenly over several immunoSEQ plates. The assay was immunoSEQ multiplex PCR, and TCRdb's table has in-frame clones only and misses some. The sample holds millions of clones, 85% to 95% seen once. Naive CD45RA+ and memory CD45RA-negative subsets were split from CD4+ cells. The specimen sequenced was naive CD4+ T cells sorted from blood. Subset: CD45RA+ positively selected. This receptor was identified in a man between 18 and 35 years old in good health.

CDR3 bases: TGTGCCAGCAGCTTAGGGGGGAAGTTCACAGATACGCAGTATTTT. It yields the protein CASSLGGKFTDTQYF. This chain links TRBV7-2 with TRBJ2-3; D may be TRBD1 or TRBD2 (5 bases each). Trimming pared 1 base from V and 2 bases from J, leaving 10 bases between. Germline V gene lookup returns CDR1 SGHTA and CDR2 FQGNSA. The length of the CDR3 is 15 residues.